This T cell receptor (beta chain) came from a study of T cells after yellow fever vaccination. On the study more broadly: SMART-Seq v4 Ultra Low Input prepared libraries from low-cell fractions. Study results and limitations: Of the clonotypes, a small share occurred in both CD4 and CD8 compartments. The booster saw the reappearance of most primary-vaccination clones (96% CD4, about 85% CD8).

This clonotype was observed a handful of times. Its cognate antigen is unknown. The TCR cDNA carried a universal primer site and UMIs from 5'RACE template switching. One entry per CDR3 protein, called by TCRdb with MiXCR from the 5' RACE reads. The sample gives a few hundred thousand distinct CDR3 sequences, about 15% of which show up once; approximately 15% is in the top ten. The CDR3 extends over 15 amino acids. Germline V lookup: CDR1 LNHNV, CDR2 YYDKDF (reference sequence). Deletions cut 0 bases from V and 6 bases from J, with 12 bases between. This specimen was PBMCs, taken 5 to 6 days after the first yellow fever vaccination. This sequence originates from a man aged 18 to 35 who received the YFV17D yellow fever vaccine. V is TRBV15 and J is TRBJ2-1; D is perhaps TRBD2 (5 bases). CDR3 loop: CATSRDRGVGNEQFF. CDR3 nucleotides: TGTGCCACCAGCAGAGATCGGGGAGTAGGCAATGAGCAGTTCTTC.